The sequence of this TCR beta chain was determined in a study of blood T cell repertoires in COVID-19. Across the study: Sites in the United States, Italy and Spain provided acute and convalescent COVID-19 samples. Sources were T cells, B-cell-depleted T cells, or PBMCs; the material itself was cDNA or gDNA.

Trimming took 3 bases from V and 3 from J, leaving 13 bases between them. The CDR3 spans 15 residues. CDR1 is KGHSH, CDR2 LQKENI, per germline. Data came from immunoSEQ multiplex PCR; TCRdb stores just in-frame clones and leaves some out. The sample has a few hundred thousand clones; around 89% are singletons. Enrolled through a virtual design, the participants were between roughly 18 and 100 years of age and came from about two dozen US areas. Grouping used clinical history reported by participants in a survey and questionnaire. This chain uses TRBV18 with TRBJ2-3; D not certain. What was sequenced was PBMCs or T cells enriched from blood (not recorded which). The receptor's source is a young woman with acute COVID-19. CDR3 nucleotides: TGTGCCAGCTCACCGAACCCACCCGGGACAGATACGCAGTATTTT. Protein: CASSPNPPGTDTQYF. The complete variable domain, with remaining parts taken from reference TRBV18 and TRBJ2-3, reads NAGVMQNPRHLVRRRGQEARLRCSPMKGHSHVYWYRQLPEEGLKFMVYLQKENIIDESGMPKERFSAEFPKEGPSILRIQQVVRGDSAAYFCASSPNPPGTDTQYFGPGTRLTVL.